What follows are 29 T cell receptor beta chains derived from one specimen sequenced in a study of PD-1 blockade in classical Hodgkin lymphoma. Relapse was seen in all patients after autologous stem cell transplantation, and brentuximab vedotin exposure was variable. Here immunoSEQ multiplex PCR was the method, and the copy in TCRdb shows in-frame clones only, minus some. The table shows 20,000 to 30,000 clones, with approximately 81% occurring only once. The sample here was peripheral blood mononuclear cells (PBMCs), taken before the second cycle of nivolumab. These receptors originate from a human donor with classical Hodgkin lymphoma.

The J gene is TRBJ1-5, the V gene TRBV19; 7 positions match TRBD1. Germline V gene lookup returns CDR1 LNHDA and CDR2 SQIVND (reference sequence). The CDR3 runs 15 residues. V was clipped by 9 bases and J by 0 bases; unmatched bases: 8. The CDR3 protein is CASRDSHYSNQPQHF. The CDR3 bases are TGTGCCAGCCGGGACAGCCATTATAGCAATCAGCCCCAGCATTTT.

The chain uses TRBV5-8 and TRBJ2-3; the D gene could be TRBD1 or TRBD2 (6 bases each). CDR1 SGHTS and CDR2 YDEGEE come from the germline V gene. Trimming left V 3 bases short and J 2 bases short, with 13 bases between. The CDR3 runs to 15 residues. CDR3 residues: CASSSPGGHTDTQYF. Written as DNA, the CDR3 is TGTGCCAGCAGCTCACCCGGGGGCCACACAGATACGCAGTATTTT.

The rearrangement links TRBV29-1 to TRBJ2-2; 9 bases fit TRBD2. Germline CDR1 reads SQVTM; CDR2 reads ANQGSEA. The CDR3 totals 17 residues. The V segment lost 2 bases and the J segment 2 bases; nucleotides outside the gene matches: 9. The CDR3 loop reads CSVEWAGGPINTGELFF. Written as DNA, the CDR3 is TGCAGCGTTGAATGGGCGGGGGGGCCCATAAACACCGGGGAGCTGTTTTTT.

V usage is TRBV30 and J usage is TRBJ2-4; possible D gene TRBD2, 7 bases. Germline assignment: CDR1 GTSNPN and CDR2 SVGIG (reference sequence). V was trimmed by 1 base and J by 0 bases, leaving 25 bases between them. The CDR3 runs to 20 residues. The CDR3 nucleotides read TGTGCCTGGAGTGCCTTAGGGGGGGGCGTGGGAAACTTAGCCAAAAACATTCAGTACTTC. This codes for CAWSALGGGVGNLAKNIQYF.

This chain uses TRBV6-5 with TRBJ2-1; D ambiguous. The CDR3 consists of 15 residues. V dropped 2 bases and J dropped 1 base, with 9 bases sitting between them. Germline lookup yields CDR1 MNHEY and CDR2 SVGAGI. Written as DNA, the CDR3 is TGTGCCAGCAGTTACACCCCCACTTCCTACAATGAGCAGTTCTTC. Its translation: CASSYTPTSYNEQFF.

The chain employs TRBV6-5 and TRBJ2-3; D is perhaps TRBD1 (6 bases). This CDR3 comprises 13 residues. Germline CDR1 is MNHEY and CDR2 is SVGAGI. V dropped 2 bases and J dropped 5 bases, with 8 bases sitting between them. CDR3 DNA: TGTGCCAGCAGTTACGGGGGCGAAGATACGCAGTATTTT. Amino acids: CASSYGGEDTQYF.

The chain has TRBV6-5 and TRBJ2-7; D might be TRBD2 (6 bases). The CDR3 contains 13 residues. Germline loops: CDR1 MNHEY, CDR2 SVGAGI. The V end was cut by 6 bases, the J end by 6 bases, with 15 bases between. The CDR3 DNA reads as TGTGCCAGCAGCCCGGAGGGAACGGGCGAGCAGTACTTC. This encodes CASSPEGTGEQYF.

CDR3: CASSSGLGTEAFF. Written as DNA, the CDR3 is TGTGCCAGCAGCTCGGGCCTCGGCACTGAAGCTTTCTTT. The chain joins TRBV7-8 to TRBJ1-1; unclear D gene. The CDR3 sequence is 13 residues long. The germline CDR1 and CDR2 sequences are SGHVS and FQNEAQ. Trimming left V 4 bases short and J 4 bases short, with 10 bases between.

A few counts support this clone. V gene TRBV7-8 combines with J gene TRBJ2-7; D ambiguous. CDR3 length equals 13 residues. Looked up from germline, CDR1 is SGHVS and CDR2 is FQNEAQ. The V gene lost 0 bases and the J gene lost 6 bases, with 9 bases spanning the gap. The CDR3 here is CASSLAPMGEQYF. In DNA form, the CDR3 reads TGTGCCAGCAGCTTAGCGCCGATGGGCGAGCAGTACTTC.

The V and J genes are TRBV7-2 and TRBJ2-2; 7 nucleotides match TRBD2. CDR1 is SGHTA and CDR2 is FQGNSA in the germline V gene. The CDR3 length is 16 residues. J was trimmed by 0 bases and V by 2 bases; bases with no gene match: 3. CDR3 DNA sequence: TGTGCCAGCAGCTTATGGGGGGGATCGAACACCGGGGAGCTGTTTTTT. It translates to CASSLWGGSNTGELFF. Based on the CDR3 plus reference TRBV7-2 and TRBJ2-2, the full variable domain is GAGVSQSPSNKVTEKGKDVELRCDPISGHTALYWYRQSLGQGLEFLIYFQGNSAPDKSGLPSDRFSAERTGGSVSTLTIQRTQQEDSAVYLCASSLWGGSNTGELFFGEGSRLTVL.

CDR3 region: CASSFGRRPEAFF. The CDR3 DNA is TGTGCCAGCAGCTTTGGAAGGAGGCCTGAAGCTTTCTTT. The V gene is TRBV7-2, the J gene TRBJ1-1; D gene uncertain. Trimming shortened V by 3 bases and J by 6 bases, and 11 bases separated the two germline ends. From germline, CDR1 is SGHTA and CDR2 FQGNSA. This CDR3 comprises 13 residues.

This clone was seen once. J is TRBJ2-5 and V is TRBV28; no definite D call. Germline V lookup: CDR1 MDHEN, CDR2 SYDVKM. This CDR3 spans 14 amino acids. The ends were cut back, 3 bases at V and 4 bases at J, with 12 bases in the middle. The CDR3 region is CASSLGHKGETQYF. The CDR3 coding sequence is TGTGCCAGCAGTTTGGGCCACAAAGGAGAGACCCAGTACTTC.

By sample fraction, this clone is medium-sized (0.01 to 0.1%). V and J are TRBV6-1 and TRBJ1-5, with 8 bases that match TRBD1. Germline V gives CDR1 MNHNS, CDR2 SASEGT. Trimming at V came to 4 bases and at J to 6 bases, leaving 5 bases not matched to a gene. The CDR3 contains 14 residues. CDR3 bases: TGTGCCAGCAGTGCCAGGGGGCAGAGTCAGCCCCAGCATTTT. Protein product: CASSARGQSQPQHF.

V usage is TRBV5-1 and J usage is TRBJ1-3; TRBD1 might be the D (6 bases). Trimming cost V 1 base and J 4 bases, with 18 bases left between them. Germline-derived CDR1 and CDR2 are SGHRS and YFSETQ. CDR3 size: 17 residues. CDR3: CASSLNGQPNGGNTIYF. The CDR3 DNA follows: TGCGCCAGCAGCTTGAATGGACAGCCAAACGGGGGAAACACCATATATTTT. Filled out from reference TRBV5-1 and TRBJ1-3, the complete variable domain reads KAGVTQTPRYLIKTRGQQVTLSCSPISGHRSVSWYQQTPGQGLQFLFEYFSETQRNKGNFPGRFSGRQFSNSRSEMNVSTLELGDSALYLCASSLNGQPNGGNTIYFGEGSWLTVV.

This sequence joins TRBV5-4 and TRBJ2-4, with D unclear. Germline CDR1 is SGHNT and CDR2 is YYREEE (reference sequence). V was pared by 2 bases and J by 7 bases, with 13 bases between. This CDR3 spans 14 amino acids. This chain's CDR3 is CASSLGRTENIQYF. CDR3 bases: TGTGCCAGCAGCTTAGGGCGGACGGAGAACATTCAGTACTTC.

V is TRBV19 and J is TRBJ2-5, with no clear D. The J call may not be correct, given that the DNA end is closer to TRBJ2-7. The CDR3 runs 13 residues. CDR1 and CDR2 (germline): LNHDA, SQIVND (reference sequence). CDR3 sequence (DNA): TGTGCCAGTAGTCCCGTAGCCTCCTACGAGCAGTACTTC. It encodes CASSPVASYEQYF.

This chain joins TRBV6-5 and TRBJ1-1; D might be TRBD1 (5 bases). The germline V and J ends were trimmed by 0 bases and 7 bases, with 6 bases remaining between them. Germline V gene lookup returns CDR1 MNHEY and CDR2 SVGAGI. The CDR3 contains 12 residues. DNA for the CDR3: TGTGCCAGCAGTTACTCAGGGGTTGAAGCTTTCTTT. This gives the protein CASSYSGVEAFF.

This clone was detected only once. The CDR3 DNA sequence: TGCGCCAGCAGCTTGGCGGGGTCTCGAGAGACCCAGTACTTC. Protein sequence: CASSLAGSRETQYF. This chain links TRBV5-1 with TRBJ2-5; perhaps TRBD2 as D (5 bases). V lost 0 bases to trimming and J lost 4 bases, with 10 bases between them. CDR1 is SGHRS, CDR2 YFSETQ, per germline. This CDR3 is 14 amino acids long.

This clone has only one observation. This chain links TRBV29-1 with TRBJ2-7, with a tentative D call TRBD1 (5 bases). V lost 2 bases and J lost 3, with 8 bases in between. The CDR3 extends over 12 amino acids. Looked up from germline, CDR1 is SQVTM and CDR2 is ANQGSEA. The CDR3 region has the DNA TGCAGCGTTGAAAAAGACAGCTACGAGCAGTACTTC. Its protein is CSVEKDSYEQYF.

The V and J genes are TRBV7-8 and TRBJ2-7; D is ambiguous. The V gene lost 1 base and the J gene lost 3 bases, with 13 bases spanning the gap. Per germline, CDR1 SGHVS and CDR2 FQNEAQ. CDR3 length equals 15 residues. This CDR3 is CASSLEELKGYEQYF. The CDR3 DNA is TGTGCCAGCAGCTTAGAGGAGCTCAAGGGCTACGAGCAGTACTTC.

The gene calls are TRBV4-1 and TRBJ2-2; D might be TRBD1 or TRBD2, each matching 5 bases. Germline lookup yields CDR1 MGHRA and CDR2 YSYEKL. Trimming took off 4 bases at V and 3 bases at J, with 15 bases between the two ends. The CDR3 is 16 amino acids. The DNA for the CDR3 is TGCGCCAGCAGCCTCCAGACATGGGGGTACACCGGGGAGCTGTTTTTT. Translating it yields CASSLQTWGYTGELFF.

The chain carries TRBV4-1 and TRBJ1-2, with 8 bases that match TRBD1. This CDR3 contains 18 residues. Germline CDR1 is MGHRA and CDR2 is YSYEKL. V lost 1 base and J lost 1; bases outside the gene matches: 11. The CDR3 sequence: CASSQVHGQGVLNYGYTF. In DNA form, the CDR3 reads TGCGCCAGCAGCCAAGTTCACGGACAGGGCGTCCTTAACTATGGCTACACCTTC.

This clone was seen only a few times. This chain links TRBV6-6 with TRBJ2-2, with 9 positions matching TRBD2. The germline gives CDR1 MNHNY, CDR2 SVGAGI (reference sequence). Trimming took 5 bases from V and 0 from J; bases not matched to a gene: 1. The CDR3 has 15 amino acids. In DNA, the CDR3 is TGTGCCAGCAGTCTAGCGGGGACGAACACCGGGGAGCTGTTTTTT. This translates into CASSLAGTNTGELFF.

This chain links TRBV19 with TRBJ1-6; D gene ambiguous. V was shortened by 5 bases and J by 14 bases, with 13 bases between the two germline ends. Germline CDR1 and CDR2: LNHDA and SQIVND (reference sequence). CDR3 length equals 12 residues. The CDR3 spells CASSQAGSTLHF. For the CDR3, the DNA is TGTGCCAGTAGTCAGGCGGGATCCACCCTCCACTTT.

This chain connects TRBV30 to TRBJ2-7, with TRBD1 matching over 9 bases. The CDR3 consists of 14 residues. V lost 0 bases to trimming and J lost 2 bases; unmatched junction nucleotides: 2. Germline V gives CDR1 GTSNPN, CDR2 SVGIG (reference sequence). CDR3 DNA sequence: TGTGCCTGGAGTGTGGGGACAGGGACCTACGAGCAGTACTTC. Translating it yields CAWSVGTGTYEQYF.

CDR3 residues: CASSYRPPGVGETQYF. CDR3 DNA sequence: TGTGCCAGCAGTTACCGGCCCCCAGGGGTCGGGGAGACCCAGTACTTC. The chain joins TRBV6-6 to TRBJ2-5; tentatively, D is TRBD1 (6 bases). CDR3 size: 16 residues. Germline CDR1 and CDR2: MNHNY and SVGAGI (reference sequence). V lost 2 bases and J 5 bases, leaving 18 bases between the germline ends.

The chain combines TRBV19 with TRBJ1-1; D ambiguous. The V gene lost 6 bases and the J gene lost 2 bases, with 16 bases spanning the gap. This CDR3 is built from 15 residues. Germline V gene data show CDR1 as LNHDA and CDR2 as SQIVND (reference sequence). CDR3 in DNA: TGTGCCAGTAGAGTGGCAGGAAGAGGTAACACTGAAGCTTTCTTT. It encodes CASRVAGRGNTEAFF.

The CDR3 loop reads CASRDRGYGYTF. CDR3 DNA sequence: TGTGCCAGCCGGGACAGAGGCTATGGCTACACCTTC. This chain links TRBV2 with TRBJ1-2; TRBD1 matches at 7 bases. This CDR3 comprises 12 residues. With 8 bases clipped from V and 4 bases from J, the junction kept 4 bases outside the gene matches. CDR1 and CDR2 from the germline V gene are SNHLY and FYNNEI.

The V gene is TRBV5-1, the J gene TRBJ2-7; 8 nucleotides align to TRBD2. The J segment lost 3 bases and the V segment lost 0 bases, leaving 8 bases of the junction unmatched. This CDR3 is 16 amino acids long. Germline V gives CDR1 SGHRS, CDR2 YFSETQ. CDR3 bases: TGCGCCAGCAGCTTGGATGGGACTAGTTCAGTCTACGAGCAGTACTTC. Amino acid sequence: CASSLDGTSSVYEQYF.